A selection of T cell receptor beta chains follows, all from one sample in a study of CD8 T cells in Susac syndrome. TCRdb reanalysed the immunoSEQ multiplex PCR reads using MiXCR and keeps one entry per CDR3 protein. The sample lists some 300,000 distinct CDR3 sequences, 89% occurring once. Sequenced: CD8+ T cells from PBMCs. These receptors were collected from a human donor with multiple sclerosis. Each CDR3 is given with its conserved first and last residue. A D gene is named only where the DNA matches it firmly. The listing skips clone size in some rows; elsewhere it reads once, few, many or a size class.

CDR3 length	clone size	V gene	D gene	J gene	CDR3 DNA	CDR3 protein
14	-	TRBV19	-	TRBJ2-1	TGTGCCAGTAGTATAATGAGCACACTCAATGAGCAGTTCTTC	CASSIMSTLNEQFF
15	-	TRBV7-9	-	TRBJ2-5	TGTGCCAGCAGCTTAGGTCGTCCAGAACAAGAGACCCAGTACTTC	CASSLGRPEQETQYF
15	-	TRBV5-1	-	TRBJ2-7	TGCGCCAGCAGCTTCGAGCCGGACGGGACCTACGAGCAGTACTTC	CASSFEPDGTYEQYF
15	-	TRBV19	TRBD2	TRBJ2-7	TGTGCCAGTAGTATCAAGGGACTAGGAGTCTACGAGCAGTACTTC	CASSIKGLGVYEQYF
15	-	TRBV4-3	TRBD1	TRBJ2-7	TGCGCCAGCAGCTTCGGACAGGCCAGCTCCTACGAGCAGTACTTC	CASSFGQASSYEQYF
15	-	TRBV11-3	-	TRBJ2-7	TGTGCCAGCAGCGGGGGGGCGGGAGCCTCCTACGAGCAGTACTTC	CASSGGAGASYEQYF
12	once	TRBV20-1	-	TRBJ2-7	TGCAGTGCAGCGGGCCCCTCCTACGAGCAGTACTTC	CSAAGPSYEQYF
15	few	TRBV5-1	-	TRBJ2-7	TGCGCCAGCAGCCTCGGGACTGCCAGCTCCTACGAGCAGTACTTC	CASSLGTASSYEQYF
15	-	TRBV4-3	TRBD1	TRBJ1-1	TGCGCCAGCAGCCAAGAAGGGACAGGGCAAACTGAAGCTTTCTTT	CASSQEGTGQTEAFF
12	-	TRBV5-6	-	TRBJ2-5	TGTGCCAGCAGCTTGGCCGAGGAGACCCAGTACTTC	CASSLAEETQYF
18	-	TRBV28	TRBD1	TRBJ1-2	TGTGCCAGCAGTTTGGACGACAGGGGGGGAACCACTAACTATGGCTACACCTTC	CASSLDDRGGTTNYGYTF
15	-	TRBV28	TRBD1	TRBJ1-1	TGTGCCAGCAGTTTAAGCGACAGGGGGAACACTGAAGCTTTCTTT	CASSLSDRGNTEAFF
17	-	TRBV28	TRBD1	TRBJ1-6	TGTGCCAGCAGTTTATCGGACAGGGGATTTCGAAATTCACCCCTCCACTTT	CASSLSDRGFRNSPLHF
14	-	TRBV27	-	TRBJ2-2	TGTGCCAGCAGTGTACAACAGGGTTACGGGGAGCTGTTTTTT	CASSVQQGYGELFF
18	once	TRBV4-3	TRBD1	TRBJ2-6	TGCGCCAGCAGCCCCGCGGGACAGGGGTTCTCTGGGGCCAACGTCCTGACTTTC	CASSPAGQGFSGANVLTF
16	-	TRBV4-3	-	TRBJ2-4	TGCGCCAGCAGCCAAGACTCGTTTGTAGCCAAAAACATTCAGTACTTC	CASSQDSFVAKNIQYF
15	-	TRBV7-6	TRBD1	TRBJ2-2	TGTGCCACCCAGGGGGCAGGGACCAACACCGGGGAGCTGTTTTTT	CATQGAGTNTGELFF
15	-	TRBV15	-	TRBJ2-1	TGTGCCACCAGCAGTGGGAGAGGCAGCGCCGATGAGCAGTTCTTC	CATSSGRGSADEQFF
14	-	TRBV20-1	-	TRBJ2-2	TGCACTTCACCTCACAGCCTATACACCGGGGAGCTGTTTTTT	CTSPHSLYTGELFF
14	once	TRBV6-5	-	TRBJ1-1	TGTGCCAGCAGACCCACCATTTTGAACACTGAAGCTTTCTTT	CASRPTILNTEAFF
16	-	TRBV11-3	-	TRBJ2-1	TGTGCCAGCAGCTCCCCATGGGGGCTCGAAGGCAATGAGCAGTTCTTC	CASSSPWGLEGNEQFF
15	-	TRBV4-1	TRBD1	TRBJ1-1	TGCGCCAGCAGCCACATGGGACAGGGTTACACTGAAGCTTTCTTT	CASSHMGQGYTEAFF
13	-	TRBV5-8	-	TRBJ2-7	TGTGCCAGCAGCTTGGGGACAGCCTCCGAGCAGTACTTC	CASSLGTASEQYF
14	-	TRBV19	TRBD2	TRBJ2-3	TGTGCCAGTAGTTGGGCTAGCGGGGAAGATACGCAGTATTTT	CASSWASGEDTQYF
13	once	TRBV6-5	TRBD1	TRBJ2-7	TGTGCCAGCAGTCGGGACAGGACGTACGAGCAGTACTTC	CASSRDRTYEQYF
17	-	TRBV29-1	TRBD2	TRBJ2-1	TGCAGCGTGCGGCGTCCGGCGGGAGGACGTTCCTACAATGAGCAGTTCTTC	CSVRRPAGGRSYNEQFF
15	once	TRBV9	TRBD1	TRBJ1-1	TGTGCCAGCAGCGTAGCAGGGGGCCTAACCCGGGAGGCTTTCTTT	CASSVAGGLTREAFF
12	-	TRBV30	-	TRBJ2-5	TGTGCCCGCACGGGACCCCTCGGGACCCAGTACTTC	CARTGPLGTQYF
12	-	TRBV7-6	-	TRBJ2-7	TGTGCCAGCATGTCGGGGCTCGGCGAGCAGTACTTC	CASMSGLGEQYF
17	-	TRBV6-2/TRBV6-3	-	TRBJ2-7	TGTGCCAGCAGCCACGGAATACAGACAGGAGCCAGCTACGAGCAGTACTTC	CASSHGIQTGASYEQYF
15	-	TRBV18	TRBD2	TRBJ2-7	TGTGCCAGCTCACCGCCAGCGGGAGTTGCATACGAGCAGTACTTC	CASSPPAGVAYEQYF
15	once	TRBV12-3/TRBV12-4	-	TRBJ1-6	TGTGCCAGCAGGTCAGAAAGCTCCTATAATTCACCCCTCCACTTT	CASRSESSYNSPLHF
14	-	TRBV19	-	TRBJ1-1	TGTGCCAGTAGTTGGACAGTCGGTAACACTGAAGCTTTCTTT	CASSWTVGNTEAFF
14	once	TRBV24-1	-	TRBJ2-1	TGTGCCACCAGTGATTTCCTTAGCTCGAATGAGCAGTTCTTC	CATSDFLSSNEQFF
15	-	TRBV4-3	-	TRBJ1-4	TGCGCCAGCAGCCAGGGGACGGCAACTAATGAAAAACTGTTTTTT	CASSQGTATNEKLFF
17	-	TRBV24-1	-	TRBJ2-2	TGTGCCACCAGTGATCCGGGGGCCCATGCAAACACCGGGGAGCTGTTTTTT	CATSDPGAHANTGELFF
15	-	TRBV6-2/TRBV6-3	-	TRBJ1-5	TGTGCCAGCAGGCCAGCGGCAGAACCCAATCAGCCCCAGCATTTT	CASRPAAEPNQPQHF
15	-	TRBV7-9	TRBD1	TRBJ2-7	TGTGCCAGCAGCTCCACGACAGGGGGCGTCTACGAGCAGTACTTC	CASSSTTGGVYEQYF
12	-	TRBV27	-	TRBJ1-6	TGTGCCAGCAGTTTGGTCGATTCACCCCTCCACTTT	CASSLVDSPLHF
13	-	TRBV4-1	-	TRBJ2-2	TGCGCCAGCAGCTTGTGGAGCGACGGGGAGCTGTTTTTT	CASSLWSDGELFF
15	-	TRBV7-9	-	TRBJ2-3	TGTGCCAGCAGTAGACTTATCCTAAGCACAGATACGCAGTATTTT	CASSRLILSTDTQYF
15	-	TRBV4-2	TRBD2	TRBJ2-3	TGTGCCAGCAGCCGAGCGGGAGGGCAGGAAGATACGCAGTATTTT	CASSRAGGQEDTQYF
13	-	TRBV4-3	-	TRBJ1-2	TGCGCCAGCAGCGACAGCTGGGATGGGGGCTACACCTTC	CASSDSWDGGYTF
12	-	TRBV6-2/TRBV6-3	-	TRBJ2-7	TGTGCCAGCAGCTACAACGTGGACGAGCAGTACTTC	CASSYNVDEQYF
13	few	TRBV2	-	TRBJ1-1	TGTGCCAGCAGCCAGGGAATGAACACTGAAGCTTTCTTT	CASSQGMNTEAFF
14	-	TRBV7-9	-	TRBJ2-5	TGTGCCAGCAGCCGCGTGGGGGGAGGAGAGACCCAGTACTTC	CASSRVGGGETQYF
11	once	TRBV4-2	-	TRBJ2-1	TGTGCCAGCAGAGGGGGGTTTGAGCAGTTCTTC	CASRGGFEQFF
14	-	TRBV27	TRBD2	TRBJ2-7	TGTGCCAGCAGGCCCGGGACTATCCTCCACGAGCAGTACTTC	CASRPGTILHEQYF
13	once	TRBV9	-	TRBJ2-3	TGTGCCAGCAGCGTAGTAGACACAGATACGCAGTATTTT	CASSVVDTDTQYF
13	-	TRBV4-1	-	TRBJ2-7	TGCGCCAGCAGCCAATTAGGAGGGGACGAGCAGTACTTC	CASSQLGGDEQYF
11	-	TRBV28	TRBD1	TRBJ1-1	TGTGCCAGCACCTGGACAGGGGAAGCTTTCTTT	CASTWTGEAFF
16	-	TRBV23-1	TRBD1	TRBJ1-5	TGCGCCAGGTATGGGACAGGGACGGGTGGCAATCAGCCCCAGCATTTT	CARYGTGTGGNQPQHF
16	-	TRBV7-2	-	TRBJ1-1	TGTGCCAGCAGCCCACGGAAGGACAGAGCGTACACTGAAGCTTTCTTT	CASSPRKDRAYTEAFF